The 7 T cell receptor beta chains below come from one sample, sequenced in a study of identical twins. TCRdb re-derived calls from the 5' RACE reads in MiXCR, one entry per CDR3 protein. The sample contains approximately 700,000 distinct CDR3 sequences, around 6% of which appear only once. Sequenced material: naive T cells sorted from blood. The receptors derive from a man aged 18 to 29 in good health.

This clonotype was detected a few times. The DNA of the CDR3 is TGTGCCAGCAGCCAATACCCCGGGACTAGCGGGATAGGCTACAATGAGCAGTTCTTC. Its translation: CASSQYPGTSGIGYNEQFF. This chain joins TRBV3-1 and TRBJ2-1, with 13 bases that match TRBD2. Trimming at V came to 2 bases and at J to 3 bases, leaving 10 bases not matched to a gene. Looked up from germline, CDR1 is LGHDT and CDR2 is YNNKEL (reference sequence). The CDR3 loop spans 19 amino acids.

The table lists this clonotype with many counts. The chain links TRBV29-1 to TRBJ2-1, with 9 bases lining up with TRBD2. The CDR3 has 15 amino acids. The ends lost 3 bases at V and 5 bases at J; junction bases unmatched: 8. Germline V gene data show CDR1 as SQVTM and CDR2 as ANQGSEA. CDR3 DNA: TGCAGCGTTGACTTCTGGGCGGGAGGGAACAATGAGCAGTTCTTC. It translates to CSVDFWAGGNNEQFF.

This clonotype was seen only a few times. The chain links TRBV6-1 to TRBJ2-3, with 8 bases aligning to TRBD2. CDR1 is MNHNS, CDR2 SASEGT, per germline. Trimming cost V 7 bases and J 6 bases; bases outside gene matches: 9. CDR3 length: 14 amino acids. In DNA, the CDR3 is TGTGCCAGCAACAAAGCGGGAGAGGCGGATACGCAGTATTTT. Translation gives CASNKAGEADTQYF.

There are a few counts of this clonotype. The chain employs TRBV20-1 and TRBJ2-4; D gene ambiguous. The CDR3 contains 12 residues. Germline V gives CDR1 DFQATT, CDR2 SNEGSKA (reference sequence). Trimming took off 3 bases at V and 1 base at J, with 4 bases between the two ends. CDR3 nucleotides: TGCAGTGCTAGGATCGCCAAAAACATTCAGTACTTC. This codes for CSARIAKNIQYF.

This clonotype showed up just a few times. The chain combines TRBV5-1 with TRBJ2-7; weak D call: TRBD1 (6 bases). The length of the CDR3 is 13 residues. In germline, CDR1 is SGHRS, CDR2 YFSETQ. V lost 4 bases to trimming and J lost 5 bases, with 13 bases between them. The CDR3 DNA sequence: TGCGCCAGCAGCGTCACAGGGATCCACGAGCAGTACGTC. It specifies CASSVTGIHEQYV.

V usage is TRBV14 and J usage is TRBJ2-1; 11 nucleotides agree with TRBD2. Trimming at V came to 3 bases and at J to 8 bases, leaving 12 bases not matched to a gene. This CDR3 contains 17 residues. Germline-derived CDR1 and CDR2 are SGHDN and FVKESK. This chain's CDR3 is CASSQTRTSGSRYEQFF. CDR3 coding DNA: TGTGCCAGCAGCCAGACCAGGACTAGCGGGTCTCGGTATGAGCAGTTCTTC.

The sample holds many counts of this clonotype. The CDR3 here is CASSFPVAEGGQFF. In DNA form, the CDR3 reads TGTGCCAGCAGCTTCCCGGTAGCGGAAGGAGGGCAGTTCTTC. The chain joins TRBV7-2 to TRBJ2-1; maybe TRBD2 (6 bases). CDR3 length: 14 residues. The V end lost 3 bases, the J end lost 12 bases, and 18 bases lay between the germline ends. The V gene's germline CDR1 is SGHTA and CDR2 FQGNSA.